These 10 T cell receptor beta chains came from one sample sequenced in a study of cytomegalovirus exposure and HLA in healthy donors. TCRdb's table, derived via immunoSEQ multiplex PCR, lists solely in-frame clones and lacks some. The sample has tens of thousands of clones; over 90% are singletons. Sequenced input: PBMCs. The source is a woman under 30 in good health and CMV-seropositive.

The chain joins TRBV7-3 to TRBJ2-1; 8 bases agree with TRBD2. CDR3 length: 15 amino acids. V shed 4 bases and J 6 bases; nucleotides not matched to a gene: 8. Germline CDR1 and CDR2: SGHTA and FQGTGA. For the CDR3, the DNA is TGTGCCAGCAGCTCACCGGGACTAGGGGCCAATGAGCAGTTCTTC. It specifies CASSSPGLGANEQFF.

The V and J genes are TRBV6-5 and TRBJ1-6; the D is unclear. This CDR3 is built from 13 residues. V was clipped by 7 bases and J by 8 bases, with 12 bases between them. Germline CDR1 is MNHEY and CDR2 is SVGAGI. DNA of the CDR3: TGTGCCAGCACCAACGGGAGGGATTCACCCCTCCACTTT. This translates into CASTNGRDSPLHF.

The chain couples TRBV6-1 to TRBJ2-1; D gene uncertain. Germline assignment: CDR1 MNHNS and CDR2 SASEGT. CDR3 length equals 15 residues. Trimming removed 7 bases at V and 6 bases at J, with 19 bases between. Here the CDR3 reads CASTANSVVSNEQFF. The CDR3 bases are TGTGCCAGCACCGCGAACAGTGTGGTCTCCAATGAGCAGTTCTTC.

The chain is built from TRBV4-2 and TRBJ1-2; D is perhaps TRBD1 (5 bases). CDR1 and CDR2 (germline): LGHNA, YNFKEQ. There are 16 residues in the CDR3. Trimming removed 3 bases at V and 6 bases at J, with 20 bases between. The CDR3 spells CASSQAGEQGIHGYTF. CDR3 coding DNA: TGTGCCAGCAGCCAGGCAGGAGAGCAGGGAATCCATGGCTACACCTTC.

This chain connects TRBV5-6 to TRBJ1-5; D might be TRBD1 (6 bases). The CDR3 loop spans 16 amino acids. Deletions cut 2 bases from V and 0 bases from J, with 12 bases between. In germline, CDR1 is SGHDT, CDR2 YYEEEE. The CDR3 region is CASSLRTAYSNQPQHF. CDR3 sequence (DNA): TGTGCCAGCAGCTTAAGGACAGCATATAGCAATCAGCCCCAGCATTTT. Using reference TRBV5-6 and TRBJ1-5 for the parts outside the CDR3, the full variable domain is DAGVTQSPTHLIKTRGQQVTLRCSPKSGHDTVSWYQQALGQGPQFIFQYYEEEERQRGNFPDRFSGHQFPNYSSELNVNALLLGDSALYLCASSLRTAYSNQPQHFGDGTRLSIL.

The chain combines TRBV9 with TRBJ2-7; TRBD2 matches 11 bases. The V segment lost 4 bases and the J segment 2 bases; nucleotides outside the gene matches: 5. This CDR3 spans 15 amino acids. From germline, CDR1 is SGDLS and CDR2 YYNGEE. The CDR3 reads CASSTGTSGPYEQYF. The CDR3 DNA sequence: TGTGCCAGCAGCACCGGGACTAGCGGTCCCTACGAGCAGTACTTC.

This chain's CDR3 is CASEGARETEAFF. In DNA, the CDR3 is TGTGCCAGCGAGGGGGCGAGAGAAACTGAAGCTTTCTTT. This chain joins TRBV5-4 and TRBJ1-1; TRBD1 matches 7 bases. CDR1 SGHNT and CDR2 YYREEE come from the germline V gene (reference sequence). V trimming: 7 bases; J trimming: 5 bases; junction bases outside the gene matches: 8. This CDR3 is 13 amino acids long.

The V and J genes are TRBV7-9 and TRBJ2-1; D may be TRBD2 (6 bases). The CDR3 has 13 amino acids. V was pared by 5 bases and J by 6 bases, with 11 bases between. In germline, CDR1 is SEHNR, CDR2 FQNEAQ (reference sequence). The CDR3: CASSLGTGNEQFF. The CDR3 DNA is TGTGCCAGCAGCCTGGGGACTGGCAATGAGCAGTTCTTC.

The rearrangement uses TRBV6-5 and TRBJ1-1, with 8 bases aligning to TRBD1. Germline CDR1 reads MNHEY; CDR2 reads SVGAGI. This CDR3 contains 14 residues. The J segment lost 2 bases and the V segment lost 5 bases, leaving 4 bases of the junction unmatched. The CDR3: CASSKQGVNTEAFF. The CDR3 nucleotides read TGTGCCAGCAGTAAACAGGGGGTTAACACTGAAGCTTTCTTT.

The J gene is TRBJ2-2, the V gene TRBV5-1; D is perhaps TRBD1 (5 bases). The CDR3 extends over 15 amino acids. V dropped 2 bases and J dropped 3 bases, with 11 bases sitting between them. Germline V gene sequence: CDR1 SGHRS, CDR2 YFSETQ. The chain's CDR3 is CASSLEGAHTGELFF. CDR3 coding DNA: TGCGCCAGCAGCTTAGAAGGGGCCCACACCGGGGAGCTGTTTTTT.